The entry that follows covers one T cell receptor (beta chain) sequence. Its specificity is unknown. This record comes from a study of regulatory dendritic cells for organ transplantation. Here immunoSEQ multiplex PCR was the method, and the copy in TCRdb shows in-frame clones only, minus some. The sample consists of roughly 28,000 clones, around 84% of them appearing once. CD4+ or CD8+ T cells were sorted as naive CD45RA+ or memory CD45RO+. The study's findings and limits: Mature dendritic cells appeared to drive more memory CD8+ clonal expansion than regulatory ones.

The CDR3 extends over 13 amino acids. The V gene lost 8 bases and the J gene lost 9 bases, with 14 bases spanning the gap. CDR1 is MNHNS, CDR2 SASEGT, per germline. The source material was naive CD4+ T cells from blood. Subset meaning: CD45RA+ naive T cells. This chain connects TRBV6-1 to TRBJ1-6, with D maybe TRBD1 (6 bases). This sequence originates from a human donor in good health. The CDR3: CASGAGDGSPLHF. Here the CDR3 DNA reads TGTGCCAGCGGGGCAGGGGACGGTTCACCCCTCCACTTT.